The present TCR beta chain was sequenced within a study of CD8 T cells in ankylosing spondylitis. Findings and limits, study-wide: Among TCR beta sequences, a motif of about 8 highly homologous variants appeared characteristic of ankylosing spondylitis blood.

As for this clonotype: The antigen is undetermined.

CDR3 length: 15 amino acids. Germline-derived CDR1 and CDR2 are SGHRS and YFSETQ. Between the trimmed V and J ends, which lost 2 bases and 2 bases, there was a span of 13 bases. Construction of TCR beta libraries was performed using quantitative 5'-RACE with molecular barcodes. MiXCR was run by TCRdb on the 5' RACE reads, yielding one entry per CDR3 protein. The sample consists of 450,000 to 550,000 distinct CDR3 sequences, roughly 5% of them appearing once. The chain uses TRBV5-1 and TRBJ2-5, with D possibly being TRBD1 (5 bases). Sequencing was done on a sample of blood, either unsorted or a sorted T cell fraction (not recorded which). This receptor was identified in a male donor with ankylosing spondylitis. The CDR3 coding sequence is TGCGCCAGCAGCTTTCCCCGCCAGGGACAAGAGACCCAGTACTTC. Encoded protein: CASSFPRQGQETQYF.